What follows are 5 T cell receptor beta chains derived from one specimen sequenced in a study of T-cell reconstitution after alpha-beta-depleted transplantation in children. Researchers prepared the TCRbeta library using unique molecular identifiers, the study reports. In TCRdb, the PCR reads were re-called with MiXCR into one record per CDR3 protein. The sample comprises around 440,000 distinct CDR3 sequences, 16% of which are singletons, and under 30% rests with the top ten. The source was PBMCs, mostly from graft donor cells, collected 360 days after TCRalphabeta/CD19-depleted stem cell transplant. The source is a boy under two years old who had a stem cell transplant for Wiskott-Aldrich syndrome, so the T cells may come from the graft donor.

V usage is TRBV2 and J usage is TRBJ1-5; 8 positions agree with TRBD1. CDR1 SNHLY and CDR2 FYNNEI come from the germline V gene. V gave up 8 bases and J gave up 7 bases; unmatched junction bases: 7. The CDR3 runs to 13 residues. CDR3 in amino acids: CASGQGADQPQHF. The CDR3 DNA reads TGTGCCAGCGGCCAGGGGGCCGACCAGCCCCAGCATTTT.

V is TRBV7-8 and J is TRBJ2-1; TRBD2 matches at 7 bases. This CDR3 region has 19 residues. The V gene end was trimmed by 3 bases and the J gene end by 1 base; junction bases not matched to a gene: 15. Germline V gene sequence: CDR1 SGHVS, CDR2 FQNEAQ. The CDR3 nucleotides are TGTGCCAGCAGCTTGTTTGGGACTACCGGTTTTGCATCCTACAATGAGCAGTTCTTC. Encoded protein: CASSLFGTTGFASYNEQFF.

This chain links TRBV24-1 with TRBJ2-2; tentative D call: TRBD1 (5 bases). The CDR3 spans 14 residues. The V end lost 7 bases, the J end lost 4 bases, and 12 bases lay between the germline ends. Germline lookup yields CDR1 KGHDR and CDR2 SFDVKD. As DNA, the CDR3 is TGTGCCACCAGGTCCCAGACAGTCACCGGGGAGCTGTTTTTT. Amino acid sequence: CATRSQTVTGELFF.

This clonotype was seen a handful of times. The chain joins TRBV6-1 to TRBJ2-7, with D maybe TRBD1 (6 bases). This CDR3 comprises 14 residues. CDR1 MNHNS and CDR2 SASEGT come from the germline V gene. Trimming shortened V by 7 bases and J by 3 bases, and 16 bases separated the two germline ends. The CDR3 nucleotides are TGTGCCAGCACCTCGCTTGGACAGAGCTACGAGCAGTACTTC. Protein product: CASTSLGQSYEQYF.

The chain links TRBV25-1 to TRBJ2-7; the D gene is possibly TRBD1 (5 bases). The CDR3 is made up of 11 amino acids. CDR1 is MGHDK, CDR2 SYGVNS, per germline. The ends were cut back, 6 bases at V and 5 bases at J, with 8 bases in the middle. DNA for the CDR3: TGTGCCAGCAGCAGGGAACACGAGCAGTACTTC. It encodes CASSREHEQYF.